This section outlines one T cell receptor (beta chain) sequence together with its context. Antigen specificity is unknown. The data were obtained in a study of T cells after posttransplantation cyclophosphamide. The data were produced by immunoSEQ multiplex PCR, yet TCRdb's version contains in-frame clones alone and is incomplete. The profile shows fewer than 55,000 clones, approximately 94% of them singletons. Study findings and constraints: Donor CD8+ memory clones often dominated recipient blood repertoires at later times.

Germline V gene data show CDR1 as LNHDA and CDR2 as SQIVND (reference sequence). The CDR3 has 16 residues. V lost 7 bases and J lost 3; bases outside the gene matches: 12. The chain carries TRBV19 and TRBJ2-4, with 7 bases lining up with TRBD1. The receptor's source is a woman aged 25 to 39 in good health and a related stem cell transplant donor. Material: PBMCs. In DNA form, the CDR3 reads TGTGCCAGTACAGGGTCAGGGGGTTATGGCAAAAACATTCAGTACTTC. Its protein is CASTGSGGYGKNIQYF.